This TCR beta chain was documented in a study of tumor-infiltrating lymphocytes in primary liver carcinoma. At the level of the study: Tumors were stage T1-T3 N0M0, about 4 to 11 cm across. Study-level results: Between tumor regions, pairs overlapped more than tumor-adjacent and tumor-blood pairs did. Tumor samples exhibited a significantly greater top-250-clone fraction than blood samples (p = 0.039).

The germline V gene has CDR1 SGHRS and CDR2 YFSETQ. CDR3 length: 15 residues. V dropped 0 bases and J dropped 7 bases, with 13 bases sitting between them. Extraction also yielded germline DNA, while blood RNA was obtained from unsorted whole blood. About 4 milliliters of peripheral blood were drawn preoperatively. The authors made TCR beta cDNA from about 500 ng total RNA with a constant-region primer. Three-round nested multiplex PCR performed with slightly modified ARM-PCR produced the TCR beta libraries. TRBV1-TRBV30 forward primers paired with a C-beta reverse primer drove the first two PCR rounds, about 9 cycles each. TCRdb recomputed calls from the multiplex PCR reads with MiXCR, one row per CDR3 protein. The table lists 310,000 or so distinct CDR3 sequences, roughly two thirds of them singletons, with 5% to 6.5% in the top ten. This clonotype was counted between two and nine times. The antigen remains undetermined.

This TCR derives from a man aged 40-49 years with primary liver carcinoma and hepatitis B virus infection. Sequencing was carried out using peripheral blood. The chain has TRBV5-1 and TRBJ1-4, with D perhaps TRBD1 (6 bases). CDR3 nucleotide sequence: TGCGCCAGCAGCTTGGAACAGGGTTCAGGTGAAAAACTGTTTTTT. Translated: CASSLEQGSGEKLFF.